What follows describes a single T cell receptor beta chain. The antigen is unknown. Between the trimmed V and J ends, which lost 4 bases and 3 bases, there was a span of 11 bases. Germline CDR1 reads SGHRS; CDR2 reads YFSETQ. The CDR3 has 13 amino acids. This entry belongs to a study of radiotherapy plus CTLA-4 blockade in lung cancer. Study summary: Disease control was present in roughly a third of patients, and objective responses in under 20%. The study, taken as a whole, reports: Reports identified early blood T cell clone dynamics, with interferon-beta, as the best response predictor. Tumor-origin TCR clones grew in blood after radiotherapy plus ipilimumab.

Focal radiation was given together with CTLA-4 blockade (ipilimumab) to patients with chemo-refractory metastatic non-small-cell lung cancer. Clones were sequenced by immunoSEQ multiplex PCR, and TCRdb holds only the in-frame ones, with some missing. The table includes 75,000 to 95,000 clones, 82% detected once. V gene TRBV5-1 combines with J gene TRBJ2-7; D unresolved. The sequence derives from a human donor with non-small cell lung cancer that progressed on radiotherapy plus ipilimumab. Sequencing used peripheral blood, obtained from a patient treated with radiotherapy plus ipilimumab. The CDR3 loop is CASSVRADYEQYF. The CDR3 nucleotides are TGCGCCAGCAGCGTCCGGGCAGACTACGAGCAGTACTTC.